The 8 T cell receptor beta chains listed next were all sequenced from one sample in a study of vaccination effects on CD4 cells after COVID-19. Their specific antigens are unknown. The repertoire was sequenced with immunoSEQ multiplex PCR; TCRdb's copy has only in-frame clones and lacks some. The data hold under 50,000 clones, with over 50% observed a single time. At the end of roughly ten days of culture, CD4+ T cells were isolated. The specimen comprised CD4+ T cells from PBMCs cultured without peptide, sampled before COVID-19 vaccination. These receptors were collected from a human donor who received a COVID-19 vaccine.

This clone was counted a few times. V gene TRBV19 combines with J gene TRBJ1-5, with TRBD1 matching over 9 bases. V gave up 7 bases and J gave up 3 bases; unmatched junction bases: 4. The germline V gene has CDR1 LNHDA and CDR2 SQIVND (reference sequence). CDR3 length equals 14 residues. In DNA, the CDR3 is TGTGCCAGTACCGGGACAGGGATCAATCAGCCCCAGCATTTT. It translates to CASTGTGINQPQHF.

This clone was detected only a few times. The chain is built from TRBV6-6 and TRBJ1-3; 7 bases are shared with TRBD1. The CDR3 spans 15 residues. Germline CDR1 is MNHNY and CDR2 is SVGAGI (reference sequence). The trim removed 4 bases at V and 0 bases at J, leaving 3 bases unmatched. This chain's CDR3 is CASSFDRASGNTIYF. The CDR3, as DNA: TGTGCCAGCAGTTTCGACAGGGCCTCTGGAAACACCATATATTTT.

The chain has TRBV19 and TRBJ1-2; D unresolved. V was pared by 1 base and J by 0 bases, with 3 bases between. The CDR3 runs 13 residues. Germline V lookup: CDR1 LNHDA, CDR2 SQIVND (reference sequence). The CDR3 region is CASSIAPNYGYTF. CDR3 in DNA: TGTGCCAGTAGTATAGCCCCTAACTATGGCTACACCTTC.

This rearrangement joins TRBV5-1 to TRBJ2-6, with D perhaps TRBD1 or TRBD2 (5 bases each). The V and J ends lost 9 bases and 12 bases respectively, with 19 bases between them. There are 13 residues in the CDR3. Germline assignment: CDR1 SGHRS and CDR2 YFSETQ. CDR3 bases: TGCGCCACGGGTAGGGTTCAAGGGACCGTCCTGACTTTC. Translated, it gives CATGRVQGTVLTF. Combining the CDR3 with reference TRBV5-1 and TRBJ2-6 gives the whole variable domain KAGVTQTPRYLIKTRGQQVTLSCSPISGHRSVSWYQQTPGQGLQFLFEYFSETQRNKGNFPGRFSGRQFSNSRSEMNVSTLELGDSALYLCATGRVQGTVLTFGAGSRLTVL.

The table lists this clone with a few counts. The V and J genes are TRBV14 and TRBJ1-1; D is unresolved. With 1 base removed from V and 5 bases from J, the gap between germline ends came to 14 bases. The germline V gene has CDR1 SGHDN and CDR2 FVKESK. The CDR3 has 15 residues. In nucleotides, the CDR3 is TGTGCCAGCAGCCAAGGGGTTGAGGGATGGACTGAAGCTTTCTTT. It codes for CASSQGVEGWTEAFF.

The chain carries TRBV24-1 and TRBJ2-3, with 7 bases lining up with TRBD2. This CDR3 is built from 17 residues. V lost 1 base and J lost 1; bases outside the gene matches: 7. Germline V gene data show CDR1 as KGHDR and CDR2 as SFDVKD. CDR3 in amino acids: CATSDFWRERGTDTQYF. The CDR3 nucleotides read TGTGCCACCAGTGATTTTTGGCGGGAGAGGGGCACAGATACGCAGTATTTT.

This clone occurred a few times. The DNA for the CDR3 is TGTGCCAGCTCACCAATTCAAAACACTGAAGCTTTCTTT. Protein: CASSPIQNTEAFF. The V and J genes are TRBV18 and TRBJ1-1; no clear D gene. The length of the CDR3 is 13 residues. Germline CDR1 and CDR2: KGHSH and LQKENI. V lost 2 bases and J lost 2, with 6 bases in between.

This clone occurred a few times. In nucleotides, the CDR3 is TGTGCCAGCAGGCTCCTTGACTTATACAATCAGCCCCAGCATTTT. This translates into CASRLLDLYNQPQHF. The rearrangement uses TRBV6-5 and TRBJ1-5; D gene uncertain. This CDR3 contains 15 residues. CDR1 is MNHEY, CDR2 SVGAGI, per germline. Between the trimmed V and J ends, which lost 6 bases and 3 bases, there was a span of 15 bases.